This T cell receptor (beta chain) was identified during a study of regulatory T cells in long-lasting Graves disease (dated by TCRdb to about 2021). Study-wide context: In the newly diagnosed Graves' disease group, patients had been taking antithyroid drugs for less than 3 months. Peripheral blood TCR sequencing and RNA sequencing compared persistent Graves' disease patients with newly diagnosed Graves' disease patients. The study took place in China and was registered as a clinical trial. A total of roughly 33 samples were covered by TCR sequencing, comprising approximately 13 persistent and approximately 20 newly diagnosed Graves' disease patients. The investigation overall reported the following: Patients with persistent disease shared more public clonotypes (about 2,500) than newly diagnosed patients did (about 970). Preferential use of TRBV28, TRBJ1-2 and TRBJ2-5 was observed in persistent disease, whereas TRBV20-1 and TRBJ2-1 were favored in newly diagnosed disease. The authors noted that the small sample size was a limitation that may lower accuracy. Compared with newly diagnosed patients, persistent Graves' disease patients had lower TCR Shannon entropy and fewer highly expanded clones, which suggests clonal expansion. Peripheral blood alone was examined, since thyroid tissue, which constituted the primary lesion, could not be accessed. Only the TCR beta chain was sequenced and analyzed.

The time point label on this specimen signifies: newly diagnosed GD, antithyroid drugs for less than 3 months. For both TCR sequencing and RNA sequencing, RNA was extracted from PBMCs in TRIzol. Graves' disease was diagnosed according to American Thyroid Association guidelines. Recruitment of patients was carried out at an endocrinology department in Xi'an, China. Each patient gave approximately 8.8 milliliters of peripheral blood, collected in an EDTA anticoagulant tube. Ficoll Paque Plus density gradient separation was used to isolate PBMCs, and no further T cell sorting was performed. An Agilent 2100 Bioanalyzer and agarose gel were used to check RNA quality, and a NanoDrop 2000 was used to measure RNA concentration. After removal of 3 bases from V and 3 bases from J, the junction retains 8 bases not matched to a gene. As encoded in the germline V gene (reference sequence), CDR1 is LNHDA while CDR2 is SQIVND. The CDR3 sequence holds 16 residues, the cysteine and phenylalanine included. Solely the CDR3 DNA is kept, with 48 bases framed from the first base.

This clonotype turned up a few times. It lacks a known antigen. Base qualities are missing; no much larger clone stands one base away. Library preparation was by multiplex PCR. Sequencing was carried out with an Illumina HiSeq 4000. iRepertoire HTBI primers and Arm-PCR amplification of CDR3 regions were used to construct TCR beta libraries. PCR products were gel purified before sequencing. The authors processed their data as follows. Gene usage analysis of CDR3 amino acid clonotypes relied on the approximately 60 TRBV and over 13 TRBJ segments identified across samples. Filtered high-quality paired reads were merged into contigs using COPE and FqMerger. BLAST was used to align contigs to the IMGT TRBV, TRBD and TRBJ reference genes, and CDR3 was defined following IMGT. Any clonotype with a frequency above 0.1% was classified as a highly expanded clone. Repertoire diversity was measured by Shannon entropy, and V-J evenness by the Gini coefficient. Clonotypes shared by more than one individual were considered public. The public sequencing data were trimmed at Q25 with fastp and processed into clonotypes with MiXCR by TCRdb, which kept only in-frame beta chains. When rows share a CDR3 protein, they turn into one entry using the most common DNA and genes. TCRdb's processing, not the study's, gives the V and J calls here. Within this sample are more than 400,000 distinct CDR3 sequences, with over 15% of them counted one time only. The biggest ten clones account for 9.5% to 12% of the sample.

These same data were also listed under a study on T cells in Graves' hyperthyroidism and ophthalmopathy. As that second paper reports: Stable Graves' hyperthyroidism was defined as the absence of progression to ophthalmopathy over 18 months of follow-up. Hyperthyroidism patients were newly diagnosed, with disease duration under 2 months, and aged 18 to 65 years. The study excluded patients with uncontrolled infections, other autoimmune diseases, pregnancy or lactation. Clinical symptoms, serum thyroxine and TRAb, thyroid ultrasound, and orbital computed tomography formed the basis for the diagnoses. A first-round RT-PCR of the TCR CDR3 used the HTBI primer set with the Qiagen OneStep RT-PCR kit. Most expanded thyroid clonotypes (frequency above 0.001) were also found in blood, which suggests that blood repertoires may mirror thyroid immune responses. Ophthalmopathy was separated from stable hyperthyroidism by a 13 V-J signature model, with over 85% sensitivity and roughly 81% specificity obtained in cross-validation and 80%/75% obtained in testing. In validation, the model predicted progression to ophthalmopathy with over 60% sensitivity and around 72% specificity, a median of approximately 6.5 months before onset. To identify TCR V-J signatures that set the groups apart, the researchers used a discovery cohort of about a hundred patients, made up of 43 with Graves' ophthalmopathy and some 58 with stable Graves' hyperthyroidism. Prospective prediction of ophthalmopathy was tested in an independent validation cohort of some 19 hyperthyroidism patients and 17 patients who later progressed to ophthalmopathy. For training and testing, the approximately 92 patients in the discovery cohort were randomly divided in a 7:3 ratio. In about 6 Graves' hyperthyroidism patients, the study also compared T-cell repertoires from thyroid tissue with T-cell repertoires from blood. Following sampling, methimazole starting at 30 mg daily was given to hyperthyroidism patients, and high-dose intravenous methylprednisolone was given to ophthalmopathy patients. A second multiplex PCR round built the libraries, followed by size selection and purification. The libraries were sequenced on an Illumina HiSeq2000 using paired-end 100 bp reads. SOAPnuke was used to process the raw data, with reads discarded if the reads contained adapters or uncalled bases, had a mean Phred below 15, or lacked an exact constant-primer or identifier match. COPE v1.2.5 was used to merge the high-quality paired reads, and each unique nucleotide sequence was defined as a clonotype. MiTCR v1.1 was used to align clonotypes to the IMGT TRBV, TRBD and TRBJ reference segments. Only V-J combinations with frequency above 0.0001, covering 99.2% of repertoires, were analysed. A TCS score was defined as the ratio of F50 (clonal expansion) to E x V (chaos), with BLOSUM62-based TCRdist applied between CDR3 peptides within each V-J. Welch's t-statistics and random forest reduced fewer than 550 V-J features to 10 to 15, which were used in a naive Bayes classifier (R e1071). Sample size was not statistically predetermined, and investigators were not blinded to group allocation. The paper reports TCR Vbeta CDR3 sequencing of over 120 peripheral blood samples: approximately 41 ophthalmopathy, about 75 hyperthyroidism and some 17 progressor patients.

The specimen comprised peripheral blood mononuclear cells (PBMCs), sampled at new diagnosis, from a patient treated with antithyroid drugs. This clonotype was obtained from a woman aged 30 to 39 with Graves disease. Donor details come from another sample of the same person, matched by shared clones. This chain is built from TRBV19 and TRBJ1-1; TRBD1 matches 9 bases in the middle. The CDR3 region has the sequence CASSMHRGRGDTEAFF. DNA sequence: TGTGCCAGTAGTATGCACAGGGGGCGCGGAGACACTGAAGCTTTCTTT.